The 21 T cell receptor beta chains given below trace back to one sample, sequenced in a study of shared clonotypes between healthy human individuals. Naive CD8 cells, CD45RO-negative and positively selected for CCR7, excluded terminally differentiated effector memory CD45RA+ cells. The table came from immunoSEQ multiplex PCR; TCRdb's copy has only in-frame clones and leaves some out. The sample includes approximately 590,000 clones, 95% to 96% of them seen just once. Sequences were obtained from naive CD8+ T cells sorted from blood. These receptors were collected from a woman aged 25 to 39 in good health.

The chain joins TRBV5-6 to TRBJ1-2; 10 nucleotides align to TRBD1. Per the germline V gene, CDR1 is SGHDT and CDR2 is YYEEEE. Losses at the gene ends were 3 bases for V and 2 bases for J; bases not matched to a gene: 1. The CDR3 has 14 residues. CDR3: CASSWDRGNYGYTF. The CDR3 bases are TGTGCCAGCAGCTGGGACAGGGGAAACTATGGCTACACCTTC.

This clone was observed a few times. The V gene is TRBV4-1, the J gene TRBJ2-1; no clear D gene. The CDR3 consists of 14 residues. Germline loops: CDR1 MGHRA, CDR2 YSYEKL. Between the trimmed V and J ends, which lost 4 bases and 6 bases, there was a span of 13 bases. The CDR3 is CASSPSAPSNEQFF. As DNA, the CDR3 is TGCGCCAGCAGCCCCTCCGCTCCCTCCAATGAGCAGTTCTTC.

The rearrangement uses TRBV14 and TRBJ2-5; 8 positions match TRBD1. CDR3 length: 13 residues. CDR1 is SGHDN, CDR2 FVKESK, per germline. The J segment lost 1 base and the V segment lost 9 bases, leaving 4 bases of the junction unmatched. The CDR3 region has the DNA TGTGCCAGGGTGGACAGGGTCCAAGAGACCCAGTACTTC. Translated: CARVDRVQETQYF.

The CDR3 sequence: CASSQERGTGANVLTF. The CDR3 coding sequence is TGCGCCAGCAGCCAAGAAAGGGGAACTGGGGCCAACGTCCTGACTTTC. This chain joins TRBV4-1 and TRBJ2-6; perhaps TRBD1 as D (5 bases). CDR1 is MGHRA and CDR2 is YSYEKL in the germline V gene. The germline V and J ends were trimmed by 0 bases and 2 bases, with 8 bases remaining between them. The CDR3 has 16 amino acids.

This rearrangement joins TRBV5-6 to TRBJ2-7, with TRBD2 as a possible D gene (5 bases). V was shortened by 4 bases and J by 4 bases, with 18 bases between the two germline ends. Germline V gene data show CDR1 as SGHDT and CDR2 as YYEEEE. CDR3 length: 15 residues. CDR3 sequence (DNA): TGTGCCAGCAGCGCGGGTACCCCCATGTTTTACGAGCAGTACTTC. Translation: CASSAGTPMFYEQYF.

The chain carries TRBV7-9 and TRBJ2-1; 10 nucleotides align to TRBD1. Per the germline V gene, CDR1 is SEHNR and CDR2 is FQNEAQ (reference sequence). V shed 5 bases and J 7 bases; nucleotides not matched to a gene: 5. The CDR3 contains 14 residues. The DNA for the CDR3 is TGTGCCAGCAGCGAGGGACAGGGGCGGAATGAGCAGTTCTTC. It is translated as CASSEGQGRNEQFF.

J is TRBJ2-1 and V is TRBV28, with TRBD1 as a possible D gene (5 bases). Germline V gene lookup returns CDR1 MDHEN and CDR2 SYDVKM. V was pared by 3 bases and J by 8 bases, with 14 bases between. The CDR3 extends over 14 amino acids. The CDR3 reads CASSFGRVGYEQFF. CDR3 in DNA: TGTGCCAGCAGTTTTGGCAGGGTAGGGTATGAGCAGTTCTTC.

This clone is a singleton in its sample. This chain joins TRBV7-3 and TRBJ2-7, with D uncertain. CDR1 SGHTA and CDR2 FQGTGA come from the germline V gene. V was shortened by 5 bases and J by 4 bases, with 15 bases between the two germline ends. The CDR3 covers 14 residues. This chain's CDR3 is CASSHITTRYEQYF. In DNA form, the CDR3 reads TGTGCCAGCAGCCACATTACAACCCGATACGAGCAGTACTTC.

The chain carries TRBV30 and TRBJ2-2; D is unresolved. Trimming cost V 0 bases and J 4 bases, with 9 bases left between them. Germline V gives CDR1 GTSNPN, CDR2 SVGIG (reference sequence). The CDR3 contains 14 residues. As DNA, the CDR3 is TGTGCCTGGAGTGTACGAGGATCCACCGGGGAGCTGTTTTTT. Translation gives CAWSVRGSTGELFF.

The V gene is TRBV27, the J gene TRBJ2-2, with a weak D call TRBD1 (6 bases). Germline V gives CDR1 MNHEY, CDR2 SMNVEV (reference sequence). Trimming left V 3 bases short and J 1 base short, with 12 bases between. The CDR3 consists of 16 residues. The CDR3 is CASSFSTGMNTGELFF. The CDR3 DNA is TGTGCCAGCAGTTTCTCCACAGGGATGAACACCGGGGAGCTGTTTTTT.

The CDR3 DNA reads as TGTGCCAGCAGTTTGTGGGCCACAATGAACACTGAAGCTTTCTTT. This sequence encodes CASSLWATMNTEAFF. V is TRBV28 and J is TRBJ1-1; D call uncertain. CDR1 MDHEN and CDR2 SYDVKM come from the germline V gene. V shed 3 bases and J shed 0 bases, with 11 bases lying between them. The CDR3 covers 15 residues.

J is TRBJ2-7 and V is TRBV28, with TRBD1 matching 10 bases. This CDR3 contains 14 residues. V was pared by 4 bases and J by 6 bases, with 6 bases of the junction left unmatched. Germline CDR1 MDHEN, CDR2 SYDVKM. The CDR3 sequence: CASSWPGQGSEQYF. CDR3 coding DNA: TGTGCCAGCAGTTGGCCGGGACAGGGGTCCGAGCAGTACTTC.

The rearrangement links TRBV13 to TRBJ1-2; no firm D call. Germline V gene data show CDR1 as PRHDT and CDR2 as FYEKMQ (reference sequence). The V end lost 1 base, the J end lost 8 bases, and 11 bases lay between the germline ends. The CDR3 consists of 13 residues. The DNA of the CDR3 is TGTGCCAGCAGCTTAGCAGAAGAGGAGGGCTACACCTTC. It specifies CASSLAEEEGYTF.

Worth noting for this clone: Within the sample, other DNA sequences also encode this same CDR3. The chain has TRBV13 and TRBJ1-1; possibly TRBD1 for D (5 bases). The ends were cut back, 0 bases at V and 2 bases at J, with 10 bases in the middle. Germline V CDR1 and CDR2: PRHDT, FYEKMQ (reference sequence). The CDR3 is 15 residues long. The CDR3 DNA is TGTGCCAGCAGCTTAGGTGGGCAGGGAAACACTGAAGCTTTCTTT. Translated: CASSLGGQGNTEAFF.

For the CDR3, the DNA is TGTGCCAGCAGTTCGAAACAGGGTGCGGGCAATCAGCCCCAGCATTTT. Protein product: CASSSKQGAGNQPQHF. The rearrangement links TRBV27 to TRBJ1-5; D may be TRBD1 (6 bases). The CDR3 runs to 16 residues. V dropped 4 bases and J dropped 2 bases, with 15 bases sitting between them. The V gene's germline CDR1 is MNHEY and CDR2 SMNVEV (reference sequence).

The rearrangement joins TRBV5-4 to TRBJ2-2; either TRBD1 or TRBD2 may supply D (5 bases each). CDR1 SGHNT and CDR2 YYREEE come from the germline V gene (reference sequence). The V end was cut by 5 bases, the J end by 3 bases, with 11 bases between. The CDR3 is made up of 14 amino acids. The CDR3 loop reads CASRVRGDTGELFF. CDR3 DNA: TGTGCCAGCAGGGTGAGGGGCGACACCGGGGAGCTGTTTTTT.

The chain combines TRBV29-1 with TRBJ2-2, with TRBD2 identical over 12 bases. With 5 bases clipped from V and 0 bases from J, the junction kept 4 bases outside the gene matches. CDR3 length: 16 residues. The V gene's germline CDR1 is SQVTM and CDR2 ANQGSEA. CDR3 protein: CSVNGLAGPNTGELFF. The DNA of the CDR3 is TGCAGCGTTAACGGACTAGCGGGACCGAACACCGGGGAGCTGTTTTTT.

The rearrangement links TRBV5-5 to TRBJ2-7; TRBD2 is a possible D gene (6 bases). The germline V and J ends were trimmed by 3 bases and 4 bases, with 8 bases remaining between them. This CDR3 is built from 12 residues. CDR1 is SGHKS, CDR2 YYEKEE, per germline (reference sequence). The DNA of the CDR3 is TGTGCCAGCAGCTGGGACTTTTACGAGCAGTACTTC. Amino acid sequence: CASSWDFYEQYF. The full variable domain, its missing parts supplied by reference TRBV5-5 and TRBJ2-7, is DAGVTQSPTHLIKTRGQQVTLRCSPISGHKSVSWYQQVLGQGPQFIFQYYEKEERGRGNFPDRFSARQFPNYSSELNVNALLLGDSALYLCASSWDFYEQYFGPGTRLTVT.

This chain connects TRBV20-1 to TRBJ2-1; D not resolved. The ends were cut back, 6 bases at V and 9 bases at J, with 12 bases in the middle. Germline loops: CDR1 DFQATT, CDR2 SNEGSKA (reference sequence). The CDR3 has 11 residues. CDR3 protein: CSAEELAEQFF. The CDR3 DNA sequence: TGCAGTGCCGAAGAGTTGGCTGAGCAGTTCTTC.

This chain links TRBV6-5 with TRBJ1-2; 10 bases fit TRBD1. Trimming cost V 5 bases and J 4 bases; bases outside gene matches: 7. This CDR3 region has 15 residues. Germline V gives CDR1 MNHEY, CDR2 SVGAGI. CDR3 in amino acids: CASSLRTGGIYGYTF. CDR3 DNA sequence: TGTGCCAGCAGTCTCCGGACAGGGGGTATCTATGGCTACACCTTC.

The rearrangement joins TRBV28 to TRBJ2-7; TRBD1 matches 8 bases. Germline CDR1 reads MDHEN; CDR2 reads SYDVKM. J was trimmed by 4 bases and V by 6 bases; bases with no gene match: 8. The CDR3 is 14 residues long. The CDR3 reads CASREGTGVYEQYF. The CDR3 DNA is TGTGCCAGCAGGGAGGGGACAGGCGTATACGAGCAGTACTTC. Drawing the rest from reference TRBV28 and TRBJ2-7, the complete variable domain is DVKVTQSSRYLVKRTGEKVFLECVQDMDHENMFWYRQDPGLGLRLIYFSYDVKMKEKGDIPEGYSVSREKKERFSLILESASTNQTSMYLCASREGTGVYEQYFGPGTRLTVT.